Following are 19 T cell receptor beta chains from one sample sequenced in a study of T cell responses to AZD1222 COVID-19 vaccine. The table came from immunoSEQ multiplex PCR; TCRdb's copy has only in-frame clones and leaves some out. The sample shows around 130,000 clones, approximately 83% of them seen only once. Sequencing used peripheral blood, obtained on day 0 of AZD1222 vaccination. The receptor set was obtained from an adult in good health.

The chain employs TRBV3-1 (or the pseudogene TRBV3-2) and TRBJ1-6; unclear D gene. This CDR3 contains 15 residues. The germline V gene encodes CDR1 LGHDT and CDR2 YNNKEL (reference sequence). Trimming pared 5 bases from V and 5 bases from J, leaving 13 bases between. The CDR3 here is CASSVRTGDNSPLHF. CDR3 sequence (DNA): TGTGCCAGCAGCGTCCGGACCGGTGATAATTCACCCCTCCACTTT.

This chain uses TRBV7-8 with TRBJ2-5; the D gene could be TRBD1 or TRBD2 (5 bases each). V was pared by 5 bases and J by 4 bases, with 8 bases between. Germline assignment: CDR1 SGHVS and CDR2 FQNEAQ. The CDR3 sequence is 12 residues long. As DNA, the CDR3 is TGTGCCAGCAGCCAGGGAGCAGAGACCCAGTACTTC. This gives the protein CASSQGAETQYF.

The chain recombines TRBV3-1 (or the pseudogene TRBV3-2) with TRBJ1-2; D not resolved. The ends were cut back, 1 base at V and 7 bases at J, with 13 bases in the middle. This CDR3 is built from 14 residues. CDR1 and CDR2 (germline): LGHDT, YNNKEL (reference sequence). CDR3 sequence: CASSQGTAMVGYTF. CDR3 in DNA: TGTGCCAGCAGCCAAGGGACGGCTATGGTTGGCTACACCTTC.

This chain uses TRBV3-1 (or the pseudogene TRBV3-2) with TRBJ1-3, with 7 bases that match TRBD1. The CDR3 is made up of 15 amino acids. V was clipped by 4 bases and J by 4 bases; unmatched bases: 7. CDR1 is LGHDT, CDR2 YNNKEL, per germline (reference sequence). Here the CDR3 reads CASSPTGLRGNTIYF. In DNA, the CDR3 is TGTGCCAGCAGCCCGACAGGGCTACGGGGAAACACCATATATTTT.

The chain uses TRBV11-3 and TRBJ2-3, with a tentative D call TRBD2 (5 bases). CDR1 and CDR2 from the germline V gene are SGHNT and YENEEA. This CDR3 comprises 15 residues. Trimming shortened V by 3 bases and J by 1 base, and 11 bases separated the two germline ends. CDR3 sequence: CASSLREKGTDTQYF. CDR3 nucleotide sequence: TGTGCCAGCAGCTTGAGGGAAAAGGGCACAGATACGCAGTATTTT.

The V gene is TRBV5-5, the J gene TRBJ2-3; 8 bases align to TRBD1. The germline V gene encodes CDR1 SGHKS and CDR2 YYEKEE (reference sequence). V was pared by 2 bases and J by 6 bases, with 5 bases of the junction left unmatched. The length of the CDR3 is 14 residues. CDR3 amino acids: CASSLRQGADTQYF. The CDR3 nucleotides read TGTGCCAGCAGCTTAAGGCAGGGGGCGGATACGCAGTATTTT.

V is TRBV3-1 (or the pseudogene TRBV3-2) and J is TRBJ2-7; no definite D call. This CDR3 contains 12 residues. The ends were cut back, 4 bases at V and 0 bases at J, with 4 bases in the middle. Germline-derived CDR1 and CDR2 are LGHDT and YNNKEL (reference sequence). The CDR3 reads CASSRSSYEQYF. CDR3 nucleotides: TGTGCCAGCAGCCGTAGCTCCTACGAGCAGTACTTC.

The chain recombines TRBV5-1 with TRBJ2-7; possibly TRBD1 for D (5 bases). V lost 2 bases, J lost 5 bases, and 8 bases lay in between. This CDR3 contains 12 residues. CDR1 SGHRS and CDR2 YFSETQ come from the germline V gene. The CDR3 sequence is CASSFQGDEQYF. CDR3 coding DNA: TGCGCCAGCAGCTTTCAGGGCGACGAGCAGTACTTC.

The chain's CDR3 is CASGLVPLYNEQFF. The CDR3 region has the DNA TGTGCTAGTGGTTTGGTACCACTCTACAATGAGCAGTTCTTC. The chain carries TRBV12-5 and TRBJ2-1; unclear D gene. The CDR3 is 14 amino acids. Germline CDR1 and CDR2: LGHNT and FRNRAP. The V end lost 0 bases, the J end lost 3 bases, and 6 bases lay between the germline ends.

The V and J genes are TRBV30 and TRBJ1-1; D is undetermined. Germline assignment: CDR1 GTSNPN and CDR2 SVGIG (reference sequence). Trimming shortened V by 0 bases and J by 2 bases, and 10 bases separated the two germline ends. This CDR3 is built from 14 residues. CDR3 nucleotide sequence: TGTGCCTGGAGTGTACTGGTGGGTAACACTGAAGCTTTCTTT. Protein product: CAWSVLVGNTEAFF. Full variable domain (rest looked up from reference TRBV30 and TRBJ1-1): SQTIHQWPATLVQPVGSPLSLECTVEGTSNPNLYWYRQAAGRGLQLLFYSVGIGQISSEVPQNLSASRPQDRQFILSSKKLLLSDSGFYLCAWSVLVGNTEAFFGQGTRLTVV.

The gene calls are TRBV29-1 and TRBJ1-2; D is unclear. The V and J ends lost 8 bases and 5 bases respectively, with 6 bases between them. Germline V gene sequence: CDR1 SQVTM, CDR2 ANQGSEA. This CDR3 has 9 amino acids. The CDR3 is CSRRYGYTF. In DNA form, the CDR3 reads TGCAGCCGGAGGTATGGCTACACCTTC.

The V call is TRBV28, the J call TRBJ2-3; 11 nucleotides match TRBD2. V lost 5 bases and J lost 0; bases outside the gene matches: 1. From germline, CDR1 is MDHEN and CDR2 SYDVKM. The CDR3 has 15 amino acids. CDR3 DNA sequence: TGTGCCAGCAGTCCTAGCGGGGGGAGCACAGATACGCAGTATTTT. It specifies CASSPSGGSTDTQYF.

V gene TRBV30 combines with J gene TRBJ2-1; 10 bases align to TRBD2. CDR1 is GTSNPN, CDR2 SVGIG, per germline (reference sequence). V lost 8 bases, J lost 2 bases, and 0 bases stayed unmatched. The CDR3 extends over 12 amino acids. In DNA form, the CDR3 reads TGTGCCACTAGCGGGACCTACAATGAGCAGTTCTTC. It specifies CATSGTYNEQFF.

This chain connects TRBV27 to TRBJ1-1; maybe TRBD1 (5 bases). This CDR3 has 13 amino acids. Germline-derived CDR1 and CDR2 are MNHEY and SMNVEV (reference sequence). V lost 3 bases to trimming and J lost 5 bases, with 10 bases between them. DNA of the CDR3: TGTGCCAGCAGTTTCTACGAGGGGACTGAAGCTTTCTTT. Translation: CASSFYEGTEAFF.

The rearrangement joins TRBV19 to TRBJ1-1; D not certain. V lost 8 bases and J 1 base, leaving 11 bases between the germline ends. Germline assignment: CDR1 LNHDA and CDR2 SQIVND (reference sequence). The CDR3 consists of 13 residues. CDR3 in DNA: TGTGCCAGTTCTGACACGAGGAACACTGAAGCTTTCTTT. It is translated as CASSDTRNTEAFF.

This chain joins TRBV4-1 and TRBJ1-5, with 7 nucleotides matching TRBD1. This CDR3 has 13 residues. V gave up 3 bases and J gave up 11 bases; unmatched junction bases: 7. Germline V gene sequence: CDR1 MGHRA, CDR2 YSYEKL. The CDR3 loop is CASSQTGSAAQHF. The CDR3 DNA is TGCGCCAGCAGCCAGACAGGGAGCGCGGCCCAGCATTTT.

The gene calls are TRBV4-1 and TRBJ1-6; possibly TRBD1 for D (6 bases). From germline, CDR1 is MGHRA and CDR2 YSYEKL. This CDR3 is built from 18 residues. Trimming pared 0 bases from V and 10 bases from J, leaving 22 bases between. CDR3 region: CASSQDRTLQGKWSPLHF. The CDR3, as DNA: TGCGCCAGCAGCCAAGATCGGACCCTACAGGGAAAATGGTCACCCCTCCACTTT.

This chain uses TRBV27 with TRBJ1-2, with 7 bases fitting TRBD1. Germline-derived CDR1 and CDR2 are MNHEY and SMNVEV (reference sequence). The CDR3 covers 15 residues. The trim removed 1 base at V and 0 bases at J, leaving 2 bases unmatched. CDR3 protein: CASSLLGTANYGYTF. The CDR3 coding sequence is TGTGCCAGCAGTTTATTAGGGACAGCTAACTATGGCTACACCTTC.

The chain uses TRBV28 and TRBJ2-2; no clear D. V was pared by 3 bases and J by 5 bases, with 7 bases between. The CDR3 is 13 residues long. Germline CDR1 reads MDHEN; CDR2 reads SYDVKM. The CDR3 protein is CASSFFGTGELFF. The CDR3 region has the DNA TGTGCCAGCAGTTTCTTTGGTACCGGGGAGCTGTTTTTT. Together with reference TRBV28 and TRBJ2-2, the CDR3 gives the full variable domain: DVKVTQSSRYLVKRTGEKVFLECVQDMDHENMFWYRQDPGLGLRLIYFSYDVKMKEKGDIPEGYSVSREKKERFSLILESASTNQTSMYLCASSFFGTGELFFGEGSRLTVL.